The TCR beta chain under discussion was sequenced for a study of control samples from healthy donors and cancer patients. The protocol was immunoSEQ multiplex PCR, while the TCRdb copy is restricted to in-frame clones and leaves out a portion. The sample shows over 150,000 clones, 91% of them seen only once. This CDR3 is built from 13 residues. V lost 5 bases to trimming and J lost 4 bases, with 9 bases between them. Germline CDR1 is MNHEY and CDR2 is SMNVEV (reference sequence). The receptor was isolated from a woman aged 35 to 49 in good health. The chain employs TRBV27 and TRBJ1-3, with D possibly being TRBD1 (5 bases). The sample was blood. The chain's CDR3 is CASSRGSGNTIYF. The CDR3 coding sequence is TGTGCCAGCAGTCGGGGGTCGGGAAACACCATATATTTT.